The 14 T cell receptor beta chains below come from one sample, sequenced in a study of vaccination and CD4 T cells after COVID-19 (dated 2022 in TCRdb). Receptors were amplified or captured by PCR. Sequencing instrument: Illumina iSeq 100. DNA from cultured CD4+ T cells was subjected to TCR sequencing with the Oncomine TCR Beta short-read assay at the Johns Hopkins FTIC core. In-frame beta chains were kept once TCRdb had trimmed the public reads at Q25 with fastp and called clones with MiXCR. CDR3 protein sequences are deduplicated, and each keeps its most common genes and DNA. The sample has around 10,000 distinct CDR3 sequences on record, approximately 40% of them singletons. The top ten constitute 25% to 30% of the sample. The label giving this sample's treatment or condition can be read as: roughly ten-day PBMC culture with coronavirus spike peptide pools or control peptides (ViraFEST assay).

No antigen is known for these receptors. The specimen was CD4+ T cells from blood, cultured in vitro. These TCRs come from a human donor who had recovered from COVID-19.

CDR3 sequence (DNA): TGTGCCAGCAGCCCATCCGGGGACAGGATCTACGAGCAGTACTTC. Encoded protein: CASSPSGDRIYEQYF. The chain combines TRBV28 with TRBJ2-7; 8 nucleotides line up with TRBD1. J gave up 3 bases and V 6 bases, and 10 bases lay outside the gene matches. This CDR3 comprises 15 residues. Germline CDR1 reads MDHEN; CDR2 reads SYDVKM.

The V and J genes are TRBV7-2 and TRBJ2-7; D may match TRBD1 or TRBD2 (5 bases each). This CDR3 contains 15 residues. The V and J ends lost 5 bases and 5 bases respectively, with 19 bases between them. Looked up from germline, CDR1 is SGHTA and CDR2 is FQGNSA. CDR3 sequence reads: CASSRDAGLGNEQYF. The CDR3 region has the DNA TGTGCCAGCAGCAGGGACGCCGGGTTGGGAAACGAGCAGTACTTC.

The sample holds one count of this clonotype. V is TRBV2 and J is TRBJ2-3; 10 bases align to TRBD1. Losses at the gene ends were 10 bases for V and 2 bases for J; bases not matched to a gene: 3. This CDR3 region has 13 residues. The germline V gene has CDR1 SNHLY and CDR2 FYNNEI. The CDR3 DNA is TGTGCCACTGGGACAGGGGACACAGATACGCAGTATTTT. This codes for CATGTGDTDTQYF.

This chain connects TRBV2 to TRBJ1-5; no reliable D call. CDR3 length: 14 residues. Trimming stripped 1 base from V and 7 bases from J, with 11 bases between. Germline assignment: CDR1 SNHLY and CDR2 FYNNEI. CDR3: CASSEGAAGQPQHF. CDR3 nucleotides: TGTGCCAGCAGTGAAGGGGCCGCCGGGCAGCCCCAGCATTTT.

This chain uses TRBV7-2 with TRBJ1-2, with D tentatively TRBD1 (5 bases). The V gene's germline CDR1 is SGHTA and CDR2 FQGNSA. CDR3 length: 16 residues. The germline V and J ends were trimmed by 1 base and 7 bases, with 19 bases remaining between them. In nucleotides, the CDR3 is TGTGCCAGCAGCTTAGACTCTGACAGCCCTATGGGTGGCTACACCTTC. Its protein product is CASSLDSDSPMGGYTF.

This clonotype was seen a handful of times. The V call is TRBV7-3, the J call TRBJ2-3, with D perhaps matching TRBD2 (6 bases). Trimming shortened V by 2 bases and J by 5 bases, and 11 bases separated the two germline ends. From germline, CDR1 is SGHTA and CDR2 FQGTGA. The CDR3 is made up of 14 amino acids. The CDR3 is CASSLDTGVDTQYF. CDR3 DNA sequence: TGTGCCAGCAGCTTAGATACGGGGGTAGATACGCAGTATTTT.

The V and J genes are TRBV20-1 and TRBJ1-6, with D tentatively TRBD1 (5 bases). V was clipped by 0 bases and J by 9 bases, with 9 bases between them. Germline CDR1 reads DFQATT; CDR2 reads SNEGSKA (reference sequence). This CDR3 region has 13 residues. DNA of the CDR3: TGCAGTGCTAGAGAGGGGGGATTTTCACCCCTCCACTTT. It translates to CSAREGGFSPLHF.

This clonotype was seen a few times. V and J are TRBV7-2 and TRBJ1-1, with D tentatively TRBD1 (5 bases). The CDR3 extends over 13 amino acids. Germline V CDR1 and CDR2: SGHTA, FQGNSA. Trimming stripped 6 bases from V and 5 bases from J, with 13 bases between. The CDR3 DNA follows: TGTGCCAGCAGGTACACGAGGGGTACTGAAGCTTTCTTT. Its protein product is CASRYTRGTEAFF.

This clonotype showed up just a few times. V and J are TRBV5-1 and TRBJ1-2; no clear D. Trimming stripped 7 bases from V and 2 bases from J, with 12 bases between. From germline, CDR1 is SGHRS and CDR2 YFSETQ. The CDR3 totals 13 residues. In DNA, the CDR3 is TGCGCCAGCTCAGGTCGGCAAAACTATGGCTACACCTTC. Its protein is CASSGRQNYGYTF.

There are a few counts of this clonotype. CDR3 sequence reads: CSARDQGSGGWTGELFF. DNA of the CDR3: TGCAGTGCTAGAGACCAAGGGTCCGGGGGGTGGACCGGGGAGCTGTTTTTT. This chain joins TRBV20-1 and TRBJ2-2; TRBD2 aligns across 7 bases. The V segment lost 0 bases and the J segment 5 bases; nucleotides outside the gene matches: 12. This CDR3 region has 17 residues. The germline gives CDR1 DFQATT, CDR2 SNEGSKA (reference sequence).

This clonotype came up a few times. The chain couples TRBV7-7 to TRBJ2-7; perhaps TRBD1 as D (6 bases). Trimming cost V 1 base and J 6 bases, with 16 bases left between them. This CDR3 is 15 amino acids long. Germline CDR1 SSHAT, CDR2 FNYEAQ (reference sequence). CDR3 DNA: TGTGCCAGCAGCTTAGAACCCAGGGGAAGGGGCGAGCAGTACTTC. Its protein is CASSLEPRGRGEQYF. The variable domain in full, completed from reference TRBV7-7 and TRBJ2-7, reads GAGVSQSPRYKVTKRGQDVTLRCDPISSHATLYWYQQALGQGPEFLTYFNYEAQPDKSGLPSDRFSAERPEGSISTLTIQRTEQRDSAMYRCASSLEPRGRGEQYFGPGTRLTVT.

The chain couples TRBV4-1 to TRBJ2-7; 12 positions agree with TRBD1. The trim removed 4 bases at V and 3 bases at J, leaving 10 bases unmatched. The CDR3 has 17 amino acids. CDR1 MGHRA and CDR2 YSYEKL come from the germline V gene. The CDR3 sequence is CASSPPGTGGQNYEQYF. CDR3 bases: TGCGCCAGCAGCCCGCCCGGGACAGGGGGCCAAAACTACGAGCAGTACTTC.

In regard to this clonotype: The missing conserved phenylalanine or tryptophan at the end of this CDR3 makes a read error likely. This chain connects TRBV5-4 to TRBJ1-2; 10 positions match TRBD1. V shed 2 bases, J shed 6 bases, and the junction held 4 bases outside the gene matches. CDR1 and CDR2 from the germline V gene are SGHNT and YYREEE (reference sequence). The CDR3 covers 14 residues. The DNA of the CDR3 is TGTGCCAGCAGCTTTGACAGGGGGCTTGATGGCTACACCCTC. Its translation: CASSFDRGLDGYTL.

This clonotype showed up just once. This CDR3 reads CASSGYRGNEQFF. In nucleotides, the CDR3 is TGTGCCAGCAGTGGATACAGGGGAAATGAGCAGTTCTTC. The chain carries TRBV6-1 and TRBJ2-1, with TRBD1 matching 7 bases. Germline trimming cut 4 bases from V and 7 bases from J; bases unmatched to any gene: 4. Germline assignment: CDR1 MNHNS and CDR2 SASEGT. The CDR3 is 13 amino acids.